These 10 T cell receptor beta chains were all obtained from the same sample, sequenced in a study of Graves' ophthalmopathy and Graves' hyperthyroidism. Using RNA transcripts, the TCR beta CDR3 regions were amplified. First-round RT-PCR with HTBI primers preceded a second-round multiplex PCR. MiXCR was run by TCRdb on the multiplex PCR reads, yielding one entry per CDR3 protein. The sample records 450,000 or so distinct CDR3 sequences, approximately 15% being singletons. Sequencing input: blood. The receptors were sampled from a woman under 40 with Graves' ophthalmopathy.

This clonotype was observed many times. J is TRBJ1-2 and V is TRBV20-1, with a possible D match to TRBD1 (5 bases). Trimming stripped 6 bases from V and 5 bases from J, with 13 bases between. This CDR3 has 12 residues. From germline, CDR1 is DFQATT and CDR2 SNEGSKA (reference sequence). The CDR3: CSAPRDQYGYTF. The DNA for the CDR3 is TGCAGTGCGCCCCGGGACCAATATGGCTACACCTTC.

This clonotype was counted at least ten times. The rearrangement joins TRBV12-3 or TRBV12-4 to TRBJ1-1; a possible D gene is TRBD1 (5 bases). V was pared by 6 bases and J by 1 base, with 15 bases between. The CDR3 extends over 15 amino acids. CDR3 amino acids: CASRISGSSNTEAFF. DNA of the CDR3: TGTGCCAGCAGAATCTCAGGGAGCTCGAACACTGAAGCTTTCTTT.

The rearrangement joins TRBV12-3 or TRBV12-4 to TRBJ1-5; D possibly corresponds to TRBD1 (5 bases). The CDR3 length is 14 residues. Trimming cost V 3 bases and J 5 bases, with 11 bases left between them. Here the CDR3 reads CASSFPGLYQPQHF. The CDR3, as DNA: TGTGCCAGCAGTTTTCCAGGGCTTTATCAGCCCCAGCATTTT.

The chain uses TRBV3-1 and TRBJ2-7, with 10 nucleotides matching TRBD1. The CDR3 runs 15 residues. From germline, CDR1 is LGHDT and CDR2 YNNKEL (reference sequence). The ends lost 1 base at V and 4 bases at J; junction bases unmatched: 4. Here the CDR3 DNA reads TGTGCCAGCAGCCAAGCTCGGACAGGGGGTTACGAGCAGTACTTC. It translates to CASSQARTGGYEQYF.

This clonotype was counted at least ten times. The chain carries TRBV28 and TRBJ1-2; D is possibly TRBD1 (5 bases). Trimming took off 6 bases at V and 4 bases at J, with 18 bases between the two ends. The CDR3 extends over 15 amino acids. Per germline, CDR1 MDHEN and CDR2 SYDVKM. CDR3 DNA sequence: TGTGCCAGCAGCCCCGGCGGGGGGTCAGGCTATGGCTACACCTTC. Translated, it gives CASSPGGGSGYGYTF.

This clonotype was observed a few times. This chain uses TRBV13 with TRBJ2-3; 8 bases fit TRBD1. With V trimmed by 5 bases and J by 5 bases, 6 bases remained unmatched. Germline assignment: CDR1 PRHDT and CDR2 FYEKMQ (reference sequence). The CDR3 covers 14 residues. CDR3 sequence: CASSAGQGQDTQYF. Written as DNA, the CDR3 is TGTGCCAGCAGCGCCGGACAGGGACAAGATACGCAGTATTTT.

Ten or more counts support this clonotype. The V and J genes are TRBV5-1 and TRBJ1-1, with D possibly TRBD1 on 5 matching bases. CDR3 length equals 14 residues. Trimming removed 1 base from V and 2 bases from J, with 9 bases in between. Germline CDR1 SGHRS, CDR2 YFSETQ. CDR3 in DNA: TGCGCCAGCAGCTTGTCGGGGGGAAACACTGAAGCTTTCTTT. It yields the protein CASSLSGGNTEAFF.

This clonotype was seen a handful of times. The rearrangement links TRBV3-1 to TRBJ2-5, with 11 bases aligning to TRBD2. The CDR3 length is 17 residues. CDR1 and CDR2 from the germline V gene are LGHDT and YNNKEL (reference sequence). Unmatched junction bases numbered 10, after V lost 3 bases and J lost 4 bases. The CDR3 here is CASSHLYTSGSRETQYF. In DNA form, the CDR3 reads TGTGCCAGCAGCCACTTATACACTAGCGGGAGTCGAGAGACCCAGTACTTC.

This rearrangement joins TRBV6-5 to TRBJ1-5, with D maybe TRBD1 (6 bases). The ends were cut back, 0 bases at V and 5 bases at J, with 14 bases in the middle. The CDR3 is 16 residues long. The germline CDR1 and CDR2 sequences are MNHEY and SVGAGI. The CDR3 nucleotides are TGTGCCAGCAGTTACTCGGGGGACGGGGGCGATCAGCCCCAGCATTTT. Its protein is CASSYSGDGGDQPQHF.

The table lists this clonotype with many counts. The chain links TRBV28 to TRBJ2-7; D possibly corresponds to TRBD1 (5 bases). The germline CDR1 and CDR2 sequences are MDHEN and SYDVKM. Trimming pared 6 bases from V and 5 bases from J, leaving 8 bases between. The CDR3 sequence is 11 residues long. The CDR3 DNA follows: TGTGCCAGCAGCCCCAGGGACGAGCAGTACTTC. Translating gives CASSPRDEQYF.